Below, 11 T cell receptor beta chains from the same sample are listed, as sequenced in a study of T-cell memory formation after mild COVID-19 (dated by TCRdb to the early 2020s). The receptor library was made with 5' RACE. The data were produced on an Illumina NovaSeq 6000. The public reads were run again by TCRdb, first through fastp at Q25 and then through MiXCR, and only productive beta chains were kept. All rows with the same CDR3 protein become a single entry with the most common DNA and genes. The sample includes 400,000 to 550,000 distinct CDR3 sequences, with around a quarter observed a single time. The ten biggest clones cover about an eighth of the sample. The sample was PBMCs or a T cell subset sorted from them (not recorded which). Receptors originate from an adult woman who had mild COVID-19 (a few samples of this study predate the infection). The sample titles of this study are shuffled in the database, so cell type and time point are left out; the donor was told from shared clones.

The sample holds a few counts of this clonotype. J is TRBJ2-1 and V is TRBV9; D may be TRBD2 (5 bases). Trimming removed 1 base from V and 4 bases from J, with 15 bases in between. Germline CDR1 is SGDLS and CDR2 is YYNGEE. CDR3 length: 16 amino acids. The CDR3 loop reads CASSVTEVGLYNEQFF. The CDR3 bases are TGTGCCAGCAGCGTAACGGAGGTTGGGCTATACAATGAGCAGTTCTTC.

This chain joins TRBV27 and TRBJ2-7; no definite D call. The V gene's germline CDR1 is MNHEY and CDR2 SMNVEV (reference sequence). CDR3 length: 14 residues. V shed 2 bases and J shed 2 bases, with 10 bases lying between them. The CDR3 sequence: CASSLAGPTYEQYF. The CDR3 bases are TGTGCCAGCAGTTTAGCTGGGCCGACCTACGAGCAGTACTTC.

The CDR3 bases are TGTGCCAGCAGCTTAGAATCAGGGGCCGGGGACACTGAAGCTTTCTTT. Translation: CASSLESGAGDTEAFF. The V gene is TRBV7-2, the J gene TRBJ1-1, with a possible D match to TRBD1 (6 bases). V lost 1 base and J lost 3, with 15 bases in between. The CDR3 consists of 16 residues. The germline V gene has CDR1 SGHTA and CDR2 FQGNSA.

CDR3 region: CASSPTPSGSNEQFF. In nucleotides, the CDR3 is TGTGCCAGCTCACCGACGCCTAGCGGGAGCAATGAGCAGTTCTTC. This chain uses TRBV18 with TRBJ2-1, with 10 positions matching TRBD2. The germline V gene has CDR1 KGHSH and CDR2 LQKENI. The V gene end was trimmed by 3 bases and the J gene end by 6 bases; junction bases not matched to a gene: 5. The CDR3 is made up of 15 amino acids.

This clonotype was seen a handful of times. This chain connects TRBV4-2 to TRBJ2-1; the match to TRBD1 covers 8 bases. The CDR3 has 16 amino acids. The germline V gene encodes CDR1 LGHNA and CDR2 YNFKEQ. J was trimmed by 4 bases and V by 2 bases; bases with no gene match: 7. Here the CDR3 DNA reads TGTGCCAGCAGCCAAACGGACAGGGTCTCATACAATGAGCAGTTCTTC. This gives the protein CASSQTDRVSYNEQFF.

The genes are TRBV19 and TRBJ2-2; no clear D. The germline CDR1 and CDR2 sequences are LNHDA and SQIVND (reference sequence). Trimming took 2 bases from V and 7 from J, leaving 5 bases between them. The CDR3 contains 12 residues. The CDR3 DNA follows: TGTGCCAGTAGTATATACGGCGGGGAGCTGTTTTTT. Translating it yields CASSIYGGELFF.

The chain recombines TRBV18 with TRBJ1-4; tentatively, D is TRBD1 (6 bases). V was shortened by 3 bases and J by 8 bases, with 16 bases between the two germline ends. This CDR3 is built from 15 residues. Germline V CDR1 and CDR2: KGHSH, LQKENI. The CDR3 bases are TGTGCCAGCTCACCCACGGGACACTCAGGGGAAAAACTGTTTTTT. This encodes CASSPTGHSGEKLFF.

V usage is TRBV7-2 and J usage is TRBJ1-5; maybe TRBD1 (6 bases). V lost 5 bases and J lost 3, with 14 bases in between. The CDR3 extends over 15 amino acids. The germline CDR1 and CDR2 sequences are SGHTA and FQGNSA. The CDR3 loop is CASSRRQEPNQPQHF. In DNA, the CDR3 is TGTGCCAGCAGCCGCCGACAGGAGCCCAATCAGCCCCAGCATTTT.

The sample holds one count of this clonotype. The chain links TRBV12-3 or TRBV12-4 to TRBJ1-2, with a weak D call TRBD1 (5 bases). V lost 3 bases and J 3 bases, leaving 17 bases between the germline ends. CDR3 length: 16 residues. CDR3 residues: CASSFLVGQGDYGYTF. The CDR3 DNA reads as TGTGCCAGCAGTTTTTTGGTCGGGCAGGGTGACTATGGCTACACCTTC.

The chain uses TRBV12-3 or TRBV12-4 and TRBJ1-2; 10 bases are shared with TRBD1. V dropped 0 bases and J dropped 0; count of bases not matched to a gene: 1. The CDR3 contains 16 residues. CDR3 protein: CASSLAGQGANYGYTF. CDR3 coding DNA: TGTGCCAGCAGTTTAGCAGGACAGGGGGCTAACTATGGCTACACCTTC.

The CDR3 loop is CATSEGLSNQPQHF. The DNA of the CDR3 is TGTGCCACCAGTGAGGGGCTTAGCAATCAGCCCCAGCATTTT. The chain carries TRBV24-1 and TRBJ1-5, with D tentatively TRBD1 (5 bases). The CDR3 is made up of 14 amino acids. Looked up from germline, CDR1 is KGHDR and CDR2 is SFDVKD. The V end lost 4 bases, the J end lost 0 bases, and 6 bases lay between the germline ends.